The T cell receptor beta chain described here comes from a study of regulatory T cells in long-lasting Graves disease. Study information: Newly diagnosed Graves' patients had under 3 months of antithyroid drugs.

Study outcomes and limitations: Preferential use of TRBV28, TRBJ1-2 and TRBJ2-5 was seen in persistent disease.

With iRepertoire HTBI primers and Arm-PCR of CDR3 regions, TCR beta libraries were built. TCRdb reprocessed the multiplex PCR reads with MiXCR, giving one entry per CDR3 protein. Counted here are 370,000 or so distinct CDR3 sequences, 16% occurring once; the ten biggest clones make up about 19%. This clonotype was observed many times. Its matching antigen is unknown. As for time point: newly diagnosed GD, antithyroid drugs for less than 3 months. Generation of the TCR library employed RNA extracted from PBMCs. From germline, CDR1 is MNHNS and CDR2 SASEGT. The CDR3 runs to 17 residues. Trimming took 6 bases from V and 1 from J, leaving 21 bases between them. Separately, the same data were catalogued under a study of T cells in Graves' hyperthyroidism and ophthalmopathy. That publication notes: A model of 13 V-J features distinguished ophthalmopathy from stable hyperthyroidism.

Sample: peripheral blood mononuclear cells (PBMCs), taken at new diagnosis, from a patient treated with antithyroid drugs. This TCR came from a woman between 18 and 29 years old with Graves disease. The rearrangement links TRBV6-1 to TRBJ2-5; D uncertain. As DNA, the CDR3 is TGTGCCAGCAGCCGTCCTAGGATCCGGCTATCCCAAGAGACCCAGTACTTC. Protein product: CASSRPRIRLSQETQYF.